The 31 T cell receptor beta chains below come from one sample, sequenced in a study of blood T cell repertoires in COVID-19. The repertoire was sequenced with immunoSEQ multiplex PCR; TCRdb's copy has only in-frame clones and lacks some. The table has approximately 250,000 clones, 86% seen once; the top ten hold approximately 6.2%. Sequenced material: peripheral blood. These receptors all stem from an elderly woman with COVID-19, enrolled during active disease.

This clone has only a few counts. The rearrangement links TRBV5-1 to TRBJ2-1, with 12 bases that match TRBD1. Germline CDR1 SGHRS, CDR2 YFSETQ. The CDR3 runs to 17 residues. With 3 bases clipped from V and 8 bases from J, the junction kept 12 bases outside the gene matches. The CDR3 sequence: CASSWWSGTGGFDEQFF. CDR3 sequence (DNA): TGCGCCAGCAGCTGGTGGTCCGGGACAGGGGGCTTCGATGAGCAGTTCTTC. The full variable domain, completed using reference TRBV5-1 and TRBJ2-1, is KAGVTQTPRYLIKTRGQQVTLSCSPISGHRSVSWYQQTPGQGLQFLFEYFSETQRNKGNFPGRFSGRQFSNSRSEMNVSTLELGDSALYLCASSWWSGTGGFDEQFFGPGTRLTVL.

This sequence joins TRBV6-1 and TRBJ2-7; D is possibly TRBD1 (6 bases). In germline, CDR1 is MNHNS, CDR2 SASEGT. The V end lost 3 bases, the J end lost 6 bases, and 9 bases lay between the germline ends. CDR3 length: 12 amino acids. CDR3 loop: CASSERGTEQYV. The CDR3 DNA follows: TGTGCCAGCAGTGAGAGGGGGACCGAGCAGTACGTC.

The chain is built from TRBV5-4 and TRBJ2-7, with a weak D call TRBD1 (6 bases). V lost 2 bases to trimming and J lost 1 base, with 10 bases between them. CDR1 is SGHNT, CDR2 YYREEE, per germline (reference sequence). CDR3 length equals 14 residues. As DNA, the CDR3 is TGTGCCAGCAGCTTACGAACAGGGTCCTACGAGCAGTACTTC. It yields the protein CASSLRTGSYEQYF.

J is TRBJ1-2 and V is TRBV5-1; perhaps TRBD1 as D (6 bases). This CDR3 region has 14 residues. Trimming cost V 6 bases and J 3 bases, with 15 bases left between them. Germline V gene lookup returns CDR1 SGHRS and CDR2 YFSETQ. DNA for the CDR3: TGCGCCAGCAATCCGGGGGGGCGCGACTATGGCTACACCTTC. Translation: CASNPGGRDYGYTF.

The chain is built from TRBV6-1 and TRBJ2-7; the match to TRBD1 covers 12 bases. V lost 3 bases and J lost 4; bases outside the gene matches: 4. CDR3 length equals 15 residues. Germline lookup yields CDR1 MNHNS and CDR2 SASEGT. The CDR3 loop reads CASSDGTGGRYEQYV. CDR3 in DNA: TGTGCCAGCAGTGACGGGACAGGGGGCAGGTACGAGCAGTACGTC.

The V call is TRBV18, the J call TRBJ1-1; D gene unclear. The CDR3 runs to 14 residues. Germline V lookup: CDR1 KGHSH, CDR2 LQKENI. V was shortened by 4 bases and J by 1 base, with 10 bases between the two germline ends. CDR3 DNA: TGTGCCAGCTCACGGTCAGAGGGGAACACTGAAGCTTTCTTT. Amino acid sequence: CASSRSEGNTEAFF.

The rearrangement uses TRBV7-2 and TRBJ1-1, with D uncertain. V dropped 2 bases and J dropped 0 bases, with 13 bases sitting between them. The CDR3 runs to 16 residues. The germline V gene has CDR1 SGHTA and CDR2 FQGNSA. The CDR3 region is CASSLLSPLLNTEAFF. For the CDR3, the DNA is TGTGCCAGCAGCTTATTGAGTCCCCTCTTGAACACTGAAGCTTTCTTT.

The chain recombines TRBV25-1 with TRBJ1-1; TRBD1 is a possible D gene (5 bases). Per germline, CDR1 MGHDK and CDR2 SYGVNS. V gave up 5 bases and J gave up 0 bases, with 13 bases separating them. The CDR3 is made up of 15 amino acids. The CDR3 region is CASSPGPGMNTEAFF. CDR3 DNA: TGTGCCAGCAGTCCCGGTCCAGGGATGAACACTGAAGCTTTCTTT.

CDR3 nucleotide sequence: TGTGCCAGCAGCCGACAGGGTACCTATGGCTACACCTTC. This encodes CASSRQGTYGYTF. This chain uses TRBV11-1 with TRBJ1-2; 7 nucleotides match TRBD1. V lost 5 bases to trimming and J lost 4 bases; unmatched junction nucleotides: 4. Germline values: CDR1 SGHAT, CDR2 FQDESV (reference sequence). The CDR3 covers 13 residues.

The J gene is TRBJ2-5, the V gene TRBV4-1; 8 nucleotides align to TRBD2. From germline, CDR1 is MGHRA and CDR2 YSYEKL. The length of the CDR3 is 17 residues. With V trimmed by 0 bases and J by 1 base, 7 bases remained unmatched. In nucleotides, the CDR3 is TGCGCCAGCAGCCAAGATACGGCGGGGGGTCTCCAAGAGACCCAGTACTTC. This sequence encodes CASSQDTAGGLQETQYF.

On this clone itself: This specimen includes other DNA sequences encoding the same CDR3. The CDR3: CASSYTGGSNQPQHF. CDR3 in DNA: TGTGCCAGCAGTTACACAGGGGGTAGCAATCAGCCCCAGCATTTT. This chain connects TRBV6-5 to TRBJ1-5, with TRBD1 identical over 8 bases. The CDR3 is 15 residues long. The trim removed 2 bases at V and 0 bases at J, leaving 0 bases unmatched. From germline, CDR1 is MNHEY and CDR2 SVGAGI.

This clone appeared a few times. The rearrangement links TRBV6-5 to TRBJ1-2; a possible D gene is TRBD1 (5 bases). The CDR3 length is 11 residues. Germline loops: CDR1 MNHEY, CDR2 SVGAGI. The V end lost 7 bases, the J end lost 4 bases, and 7 bases lay between the germline ends. The CDR3 DNA is TGTGCCAGCAACCAGGGCTATGGCTACACCTTC. Protein sequence: CASNQGYGYTF.

This clone has just a few counts. The genes are TRBV28 and TRBJ1-5; TRBD1 matches 7 bases. The CDR3 covers 14 residues. CDR1 MDHEN and CDR2 SYDVKM come from the germline V gene. Germline trimming cut 6 bases from V and 3 bases from J; bases unmatched to any gene: 5. CDR3 nucleotides: TGTGCCAGCAGACCCGGGACAGTCAATCAGCCCCAGCATTTT. It encodes CASRPGTVNQPQHF.

The rearrangement uses TRBV25-1 and TRBJ1-6; 11 bases align to TRBD1. CDR3 size: 14 residues. The germline gives CDR1 MGHDK, CDR2 SYGVNS. Germline trimming cut 8 bases from V and 7 bases from J; bases unmatched to any gene: 4. The chain's CDR3 is CASGQGAWNSPLHF. CDR3 coding DNA: TGTGCCAGCGGACAGGGGGCTTGGAATTCACCCCTCCACTTT.

The chain joins TRBV27 to TRBJ1-4; tentative D call: TRBD1 (5 bases). This CDR3 comprises 14 residues. V lost 6 bases, J lost 13 bases, and 21 bases lay in between. Germline V gene lookup returns CDR1 MNHEY and CDR2 SMNVEV (reference sequence). The CDR3 here is CASRPRVGEGRLFF. The CDR3 bases are TGTGCCAGCAGGCCCCGCGTGGGGGAGGGCAGACTGTTTTTT.

The rearrangement links TRBV18 to TRBJ1-1; 9 bases match TRBD1. The CDR3 is made up of 15 amino acids. Trimming at V came to 2 bases and at J to 10 bases, leaving 11 bases not matched to a gene. CDR1 KGHSH and CDR2 LQKENI come from the germline V gene. The CDR3 sequence is CASSPSDRGIMGAFF. The CDR3 nucleotides are TGTGCCAGCTCACCATCCGACAGGGGGATTATGGGAGCTTTCTTT. Full variable domain (outside the CDR3, taken from reference TRBV18 and TRBJ1-1): NAGVMQNPRHLVRRRGQEARLRCSPMKGHSHVYWYRQLPEEGLKFMVYLQKENIIDESGMPKERFSAEFPKEGPSILRIQQVVRGDSAAYFCASSPSDRGIMGAFFGQGTRLTVV.

The chain has TRBV5-4 and TRBJ1-6, with D possibly being TRBD1 (5 bases). The CDR3 contains 13 residues. V gave up 0 bases and J gave up 10 bases, with 8 bases separating them. In germline, CDR1 is SGHNT, CDR2 YYREEE (reference sequence). The CDR3 loop is CASSLATASPLHF. DNA for the CDR3: TGTGCCAGCAGCTTGGCGACAGCCTCACCCCTCCACTTT.

V is TRBV11-2 and J is TRBJ2-7; D unclear. The germline CDR1 and CDR2 sequences are SGHAT and FQNNGV. V was trimmed by 5 bases and J by 1 base, leaving 6 bases between them. This CDR3 region has 12 residues. CDR3: CASSPLSYEQYF. In DNA, the CDR3 is TGTGCCAGCAGCCCCCTTTCCTACGAGCAGTACTTC.

V gene TRBV4-1 combines with J gene TRBJ2-7; TRBD1 might be the D (6 bases). The CDR3 contains 15 residues. The germline CDR1 and CDR2 sequences are MGHRA and YSYEKL. Between the trimmed V and J ends, which lost 0 bases and 2 bases, there was a span of 11 bases. The CDR3 DNA is TGCGCCAGCAGCCAAGATCCAGGGGAAACCTACGAGCAGTACGTC. Translated, it gives CASSQDPGETYEQYV.

The gene calls are TRBV11-2 and TRBJ1-1; D is unclear. The CDR3 totals 14 residues. Germline loops: CDR1 SGHAT, CDR2 FQNNGV. Trimming removed 3 bases from V and 1 base from J, with 9 bases in between. The CDR3 coding sequence is TGTGCCAGCAGCTTTAACGGAGGGAACACTGAAGCTTTCTTT. It codes for CASSFNGGNTEAFF.

J is TRBJ1-5 and V is TRBV4-1; D ambiguous. Trimming removed 0 bases from V and 0 bases from J, with 12 bases in between. Germline-derived CDR1 and CDR2 are MGHRA and YSYEKL. This CDR3 is built from 17 residues. CDR3 region: CASSQDPQVYSNQPQHF. The CDR3 bases are TGCGCCAGCAGCCAAGATCCGCAGGTCTATAGCAATCAGCCCCAGCATTTT.

This clone was counted between two and nine times. CDR3 DNA: TGTGCCAGCAGTGAAGCCCGGGGTTTCAGGGGTGAAAAACTGTTTTTT. Translating gives CASSEARGFRGEKLFF. The rearrangement links TRBV6-1 to TRBJ1-4; weak D call: TRBD1 (6 bases). The CDR3 runs to 16 residues. Germline V lookup: CDR1 MNHNS, CDR2 SASEGT. Trimming removed 0 bases from V and 7 bases from J, with 15 bases in between.

V usage is TRBV27 and J usage is TRBJ2-7; perhaps TRBD2 as D (7 bases). The CDR3 loop spans 13 amino acids. V lost 2 bases and J 7 bases, leaving 12 bases between the germline ends. The germline V gene encodes CDR1 MNHEY and CDR2 SMNVEV (reference sequence). CDR3: CASSLRRGREQYV. CDR3 sequence (DNA): TGTGCCAGCAGTTTACGGCGGGGGCGGGAGCAGTACGTC.

As regards this clone: The same CDR3 can be traced to other DNA sequences in this sample. The V call is TRBV6-5, the J call TRBJ1-2; possible D gene TRBD1, 5 bases. CDR1 is MNHEY, CDR2 SVGAGI, per germline. Trimming pared 0 bases from V and 0 bases from J, leaving 11 bases between. The CDR3 has 16 residues. The CDR3: CASSYSAREANYGYTF. DNA for the CDR3: TGTGCCAGCAGTTACTCAGCCAGGGAGGCTAACTATGGCTACACCTTC.

The chain carries TRBV18 and TRBJ1-1; D gene uncertain. V was pared by 8 bases and J by 0 bases, with 16 bases between. This CDR3 comprises 15 residues. CDR1 and CDR2 from the germline V gene are KGHSH and LQKENI. The CDR3: CASALGSAMNTEAFF. CDR3 nucleotide sequence: TGTGCCAGCGCTTTGGGCTCCGCCATGAACACTGAAGCTTTCTTT.

The genes are TRBV27 and TRBJ1-1; D possibly corresponds to TRBD1 (5 bases). The germline gives CDR1 MNHEY, CDR2 SMNVEV (reference sequence). The CDR3 is 13 residues long. Trimming left V 9 bases short and J 3 bases short, with 14 bases between. DNA of the CDR3: TGTGCCAGGGGGGGAGGTAGGCACACTGAAGCTTTCTTT. It yields the protein CARGGGRHTEAFF.

V and J are TRBV7-9 and TRBJ1-3, with unresolved D. With 6 bases removed from V and 0 bases from J, the gap between germline ends came to 6 bases. CDR3 length: 13 amino acids. Germline V gene lookup returns CDR1 SEHNR and CDR2 FQNEAQ (reference sequence). As DNA, the CDR3 is TGTGCCAGCAGGGAGGGCTCTGGAAACACCATATATTTT. Translated: CASREGSGNTIYF.

The CDR3 DNA reads TGTGCCTGGAGTATAGGGGTAGGGAATCAGCCCCAGCATTTT. It encodes CAWSIGVGNQPQHF. This chain uses TRBV30 with TRBJ1-5; D may be TRBD1 (5 bases). The V gene lost 2 bases and the J gene lost 4 bases, with 12 bases spanning the gap. There are 14 residues in the CDR3. Germline CDR1 is GTSNPN and CDR2 is SVGIG (reference sequence).

DNA of the CDR3: TGTGCCAGCAGCCGAAGCTTCATGGGGGGATCTCCCTACGAGCAGTACGTC. Amino acid sequence: CASSRSFMGGSPYEQYV. The genes are TRBV11-2 and TRBJ2-7; D possibly corresponds to TRBD2 (6 bases). CDR3 size: 17 residues. Germline lookup yields CDR1 SGHAT and CDR2 FQNNGV. The V gene lost 5 bases and the J gene lost 2 bases, with 22 bases spanning the gap.

CDR3 nucleotide sequence: TGTGCCAGCAGCTTAAGGGGGGGGGCCGATACGCAGTATTTT. Translated, it gives CASSLRGGADTQYF. J is TRBJ2-3 and V is TRBV11-2; D might be TRBD2 (7 bases). This CDR3 region has 14 residues. V shed 2 bases and J shed 6 bases, with 12 bases lying between them. Looked up from germline, CDR1 is SGHAT and CDR2 is FQNNGV.

This sequence joins TRBV18 and TRBJ1-1; 7 nucleotides agree with TRBD1. The CDR3 has 17 residues. CDR1 and CDR2 (germline): KGHSH, LQKENI. The trim removed 0 bases at V and 5 bases at J, leaving 12 bases unmatched. For the CDR3, the DNA is TGTGCCAGCTCACCACCGACAGGGAGCGGTCCAGGGACTGAAGCTTTCTTT. This sequence encodes CASSPPTGSGPGTEAFF.